Detailed here is one TCR beta chain. The antigen is undetermined. Sequencing used cDNA as its template, made by extracting RNA and reverse transcribing it. Assay used: immunoSEQ multiplex PCR; TCRdb lists only in-frame clones, some missing. The sample comprises about 150,000 clones, around 57% of which are singletons, and under 5.5% rests with the top ten. The data derive from a study of CD8+ T cells in alopecia areata. Overall study results and limits: Patients showed less clear TCR sequence sharing than mice, possibly partly because of HLA diversity.

Germline-derived CDR1 and CDR2 are MNHEY and SMNVEV (reference sequence). CDR3 size: 14 residues. Germline trimming cut 3 bases from V and 5 bases from J; bases unmatched to any gene: 3. Sequencing input: CD4+ T cells sorted from blood. This chain links TRBV27 with TRBJ2-2; 7 bases fit TRBD1. The sequence derives from a human donor in good health. The CDR3 coding sequence is TGTGCCAGCAGTTTCCCGGACAGGACCGGGGAGCTGTTTTTT. Its protein is CASSFPDRTGELFF.